Listed below are T cell receptor beta chains from one sample, sequenced in a study of blood T cell repertoires in COVID-19. TCRdb's copy holds only in-frame clones and misses some; the assay was immunoSEQ multiplex PCR. Of roughly 290,000 clones listed, around 90% were seen once; the top ten hold less than 2%. Sequenced: PBMCs or T cells enriched from blood (not recorded which). The receptor source for this set is a woman aged 40 to 49 who had recovered from COVID-19. The CDR3 runs from the conserved cysteine through the conserved F or W. The D gene is left open where the match is weak. The size of a clone is reported for some rows only, either as once, few or many, or as a class for expanded clones.

clone size | J gene | V gene | D gene | CDR3 protein | CDR3 DNA
. | TRBJ1-6 | TRBV7-2 | TRBD1 | CASSSGTGRGNSPLHF | TGTGCCAGCAGCTCCGGGACAGGGAGAGGGAATTCACCCCTCCACTTT
. | TRBJ2-2 | TRBV29-1 | TRBD2 | CSVVFKGLAGGTGELFF | TGCAGCGTTGTGTTTAAGGGGCTAGCGGGAGGAACCGGGGAGCTGTTTTTT
. | TRBJ2-5 | TRBV18 | TRBD2 | CASSPPVVAGAQETQYF | TGTGCCAGCTCACCACCCGTGGTAGCGGGGGCTCAAGAGACCCAGTACTTC
few | TRBJ1-2 | TRBV27 | . | CASSLRGAGLVFNYGYTF | TGTGCCAGCAGCCTACGAGGCGCAGGGTTAGTTTTTAACTATGGCTACACCTTC
. | TRBJ1-2 | TRBV3-1/TRBV3-2 | TRBD1 | CASSPDRDNGYTF | TGTGCCAGCAGCCCTGACAGGGATAATGGCTACACCTTC
. | TRBJ2-1 | TRBV4-3 | TRBD2 | CASSQELAGGDSYNEQFF | TGCGCCAGCAGCCAAGAACTAGCGGGAGGGGACTCCTACAATGAGCAGTTCTTC
. | TRBJ2-7 | TRBV19 | TRBD2 | CASSRLAGDEQYF | TGTGCCAGTAGTAGGCTAGCGGGCGACGAGCAGTACTTC
. | TRBJ2-7 | TRBV27 | TRBD1 | CASSRFAPGQGAIEQYF | TGTGCCAGCAGTAGATTCGCCCCGGGACAGGGTGCGATCGAGCAGTACTTC
. | TRBJ1-1 | TRBV4-1 | . | CASSQVLTGNTEAFF | TGCGCCAGCAGCCAAGTTCTGACAGGGAACACTGAAGCTTTCTTT
. | TRBJ1-2 | TRBV29-1 | . | CSVEDLGRDGYTF | TGCAGCGTTGAAGATCTTGGCAGGGATGGCTACACCTTC
. | TRBJ1-1 | TRBV29-1 | . | CSVLGGGPREAFF | TGCAGCGTTCTGGGGGGGGGCCCAAGGGAAGCTTTCTTT